The 7 T cell receptor beta chains below were found in one sample sequenced in a study of cytomegalovirus exposure and HLA in healthy donors. Primers: 60 Vbeta forward and 13 Jbeta reverse. Assay used: immunoSEQ multiplex PCR; TCRdb lists only in-frame clones, some missing. The table lists some 150,000 clones, around 70% of them singletons. Input material: PBMCs. These receptors were collected from a man aged 35-49 years in good health and CMV-seronegative.

V and J are TRBV19 and TRBJ2-7; 10 bases fit TRBD1. The CDR3 totals 15 residues. Looked up from germline, CDR1 is LNHDA and CDR2 is SQIVND (reference sequence). J lost 6 bases, V lost 5 bases, and 10 bases had no gene match. For the CDR3, the DNA is TGTGCCAGTAGTTCCGCGGGACAGGGGTGGTCCGAGCAGTACTTC. The encoded protein is CASSSAGQGWSEQYF.

V gene TRBV5-5 combines with J gene TRBJ2-3; 7 nucleotides match TRBD2. From germline, CDR1 is SGHKS and CDR2 YYEKEE (reference sequence). The CDR3 has 14 amino acids. Losses at the gene ends were 4 bases for V and 1 base for J; bases not matched to a gene: 3. DNA of the CDR3: TGTGCCAGCAGCCCAAGCGGGGGCACAGATACGCAGTATTTT. Translation gives CASSPSGGTDTQYF.

The genes are TRBV5-1 and TRBJ2-1; 12 nucleotides agree with TRBD2. Losses at the gene ends were 0 bases for V and 11 bases for J; bases not matched to a gene: 9. CDR1 is SGHRS and CDR2 is YFSETQ in the germline V gene. The CDR3 has 16 amino acids. CDR3 amino acids: CASSLDPSSGGEKQFF. CDR3 bases: TGCGCCAGCAGCTTGGACCCGTCTAGCGGGGGGGAAAAGCAGTTCTTC.

About this clone itself: Compared with germline, one end of the junction differs, possibly owing to a read error. This chain joins TRBV5-1 and TRBJ1-2; D perhaps matches TRBD1 (6 bases). This CDR3 is built from 15 residues. The germline CDR1 and CDR2 sequences are SGHRS and YFSETQ. The chain's CDR3 is CASSPYRDTNYGYPF. The DNA of the CDR3 is TGCGCCAGCAGCCCATACCGGGACACTAACTATGGCTACCCCTTC.

The chain employs TRBV5-1 and TRBJ2-1; TRBD2 agrees at 8 bases. This CDR3 spans 15 amino acids. V lost 0 bases, J lost 4 bases, and 3 bases stayed unmatched. From germline, CDR1 is SGHRS and CDR2 YFSETQ. The CDR3 coding sequence is TGCGCCAGCAGCTTGGAAAGCGGGAGATACAATGAGCAGTTCTTC. It encodes CASSLESGRYNEQFF.

Points on this clone: Germline is not matched at one junction end, which may reflect a read error. The chain has TRBV30 and TRBJ1-5; the D gene is possibly TRBD1 (5 bases). Per germline, CDR1 GTSNPN and CDR2 SVGIG (reference sequence). The CDR3 has 14 amino acids. Here the CDR3 reads CAWSGTSFNQPQNF. The CDR3 DNA follows: TGTGCCTGGAGTGGGACAAGCTTTAATCAGCCCCAGAATTTT.

The V gene is TRBV6-5, the J gene TRBJ2-7, with D tentatively TRBD2 (6 bases). In germline, CDR1 is MNHEY, CDR2 SVGAGI. The ends were cut back, 9 bases at V and 0 bases at J, with 18 bases in the middle. The CDR3 sequence is 15 residues long. The CDR3 region has the DNA TGTGCCAGGCGAGAGCCTAGCGAGAGCTCCTACGAGCAGTACTTC. Its translation: CARREPSESSYEQYF.